A selection of T cell receptor beta chains follows, all from one sample in a study of T-cell reconstitution after alpha-beta-depleted transplantation in children. One entry per CDR3 protein, called by TCRdb with MiXCR from the PCR reads. The data show roughly 570,000 distinct CDR3 sequences, 25% to 30% seen once. Sequencing used PBMCs, obtained before TCRalphabeta/CD19-depleted stem cell transplant. The receptors here all came from a boy younger than two with Wiskott-Aldrich syndrome, due to receive a stem cell transplant. Both conserved end residues are part of each CDR3. The order of the fields is D gene, clone size, J gene, V gene, CDR3 protein, CDR3 DNA. D genes are given only for firm matches. Size is stated for part of the rows, as once, few or many counts, or as a class when the clone is expanded.

D gene: NA
clone size: NA
J gene: TRBJ1-2
V gene: TRBV11-1
CDR3 protein: CASSLRQVGYTF
CDR3 DNA: TGTGCCAGCAGCTTACGACAGGTTGGCTACACCTTC

D gene: TRBD1
clone size: many
J gene: TRBJ2-5
V gene: TRBV5-1
CDR3 protein: CASSGTGQETQYF
CDR3 DNA: TGCGCCAGCAGCGGGACAGGGCAAGAGACCCAGTACTTC

D gene: TRBD2
clone size: many
J gene: TRBJ2-1
V gene: TRBV12-3/TRBV12-4
CDR3 protein: CASSPLAGAYNEQFF
CDR3 DNA: TGTGCCAGCAGCCCACTAGCGGGGGCCTACAATGAGCAGTTCTTC

D gene: TRBD1
clone size: NA
J gene: TRBJ2-7
V gene: TRBV5-1
CDR3 protein: CASSGRTGDYEQYF
CDR3 DNA: TGCGCCAGCAGCGGACGGACAGGGGATTACGAGCAGTACTTC

D gene: TRBD1
clone size: few
J gene: TRBJ2-7
V gene: TRBV30
CDR3 protein: CAWSRGHQYEQYF
CDR3 DNA: TGTGCCTGGAGTAGGGGGCACCAGTACGAGCAGTACTTC

D gene: NA
clone size: NA
J gene: TRBJ2-7
V gene: TRBV20-1
CDR3 protein: CSASNRAVGEQYF
CDR3 DNA: TGCAGTGCTAGCAACAGGGCAGTGGGCGAGCAGTACTTC

D gene: NA
clone size: once
J gene: TRBJ1-3
V gene: TRBV4-1
CDR3 protein: CASSQVGANSGNTIYF
CDR3 DNA: TGCGCCAGCAGCCAAGTGGGCGCCAACTCTGGAAACACCATATATTTT

D gene: TRBD1
clone size: NA
J gene: TRBJ2-7
V gene: TRBV5-6
CDR3 protein: CASSTSGTGVPYF
CDR3 DNA: TGTGCCAGCAGCACTTCCGGGACAGGGGTTCCGTACTTC

D gene: NA
clone size: few
J gene: TRBJ2-5
V gene: TRBV5-6
CDR3 protein: CASSLRSGSEYF
CDR3 DNA: TGTGCCAGCAGCTTGAGGTCGGGGTCTGAATACTTC

D gene: NA
clone size: NA
J gene: TRBJ1-5
V gene: TRBV7-8
CDR3 protein: CASSLAISDQPQHF
CDR3 DNA: TGTGCCAGCAGCTTAGCAATAAGTGATCAGCCCCAGCATTTT

D gene: NA
clone size: few
J gene: TRBJ2-7
V gene: TRBV7-9
CDR3 protein: CASSGKGRLGEQYF
CDR3 DNA: TGTGCCAGCAGCGGCAAGGGCAGGCTCGGGGAGCAGTACTTC

D gene: TRBD1
clone size: NA
J gene: TRBJ2-1
V gene: TRBV20-1
CDR3 protein: CSALRQGRYNEQFF
CDR3 DNA: TGCAGTGCCCTACGACAGGGGCGCTACAATGAGCAGTTCTTC

D gene: NA
clone size: NA
J gene: TRBJ2-5
V gene: TRBV5-5
CDR3 protein: CASSSDGNQETQYF
CDR3 DNA: TGTGCCAGCAGCTCCGACGGAAACCAAGAGACCCAGTACTTC

D gene: NA
clone size: few
J gene: TRBJ2-1
V gene: TRBV20-1
CDR3 protein: CSARGGKSYNEQFF
CDR3 DNA: TGCAGTGCTAGAGGGGGAAAGTCCTACAATGAGCAGTTCTTC

D gene: NA
clone size: NA
J gene: TRBJ2-7
V gene: TRBV21-1
CDR3 protein: CASSKGEQFSSVGHEQYF
CDR3 DNA: TGTGCCAGCAGCAAAGGGGAACAGTTTAGCTCGGTGGGTCACGAGCAGTACTTC

D gene: TRBD2
clone size: few
J gene: TRBJ2-5
V gene: TRBV20-1
CDR3 protein: CSASPGLAGGMGTQYF
CDR3 DNA: TGCAGTGCTAGCCCAGGACTAGCGGGAGGGATGGGGACCCAGTACTTC

D gene: TRBD2
clone size: NA
J gene: TRBJ2-7
V gene: TRBV27
CDR3 protein: CASSFLPSGRLYEQYF
CDR3 DNA: TGTGCCAGCAGTTTCCTGCCTAGCGGGAGGTTGTACGAGCAGTACTTC

D gene: NA
clone size: NA
J gene: TRBJ2-5
V gene: TRBV4-2
CDR3 protein: CASSQQGEGTQYF
CDR3 DNA: TGTGCCAGCAGCCAGCAAGGAGAGGGGACCCAGTACTTC

D gene: NA
clone size: NA
J gene: TRBJ2-7
V gene: TRBV18
CDR3 protein: CASSLLGHPSYEQYF
CDR3 DNA: TGTGCCAGCTCACTCTTGGGACATCCTTCGTACGAGCAGTACTTC

D gene: TRBD2
clone size: NA
J gene: TRBJ2-1
V gene: TRBV5-1
CDR3 protein: CASSLGVTSGRATYNEQFF
CDR3 DNA: TGCGCCAGCAGCTTGGGGGTGACTAGCGGGAGGGCCACCTACAATGAGCAGTTCTTC

D gene: NA
clone size: NA
J gene: TRBJ2-1
V gene: TRBV28
CDR3 protein: CASRPRTLTYNEQFF
CDR3 DNA: TGTGCCAGCAGACCCCGTACGTTAACCTACAATGAGCAGTTCTTC

D gene: TRBD2
clone size: few
J gene: TRBJ2-7
V gene: TRBV3-1
CDR3 protein: CASSQAAGGYEQYF
CDR3 DNA: TGTGCCAGCAGCCAGGCGGCGGGAGGCTACGAGCAGTACTTC

D gene: NA
clone size: NA
J gene: TRBJ2-1
V gene: TRBV20-1
CDR3 protein: CSARVVNEQFF
CDR3 DNA: TGCAGTGCTAGAGTAGTTAATGAGCAGTTCTTC

D gene: NA
clone size: few
J gene: TRBJ2-2
V gene: TRBV5-5
CDR3 protein: CASSLGGNSGELFF
CDR3 DNA: TGTGCCAGCAGCTTGGGAGGGAATTCCGGGGAGCTGTTTTTT

D gene: NA
clone size: few
J gene: TRBJ2-1
V gene: TRBV20-1
CDR3 protein: CSASPGLSSYNEQFF
CDR3 DNA: TGCAGTGCTTCTCCGGGACTTAGCTCCTACAATGAGCAGTTCTTC

D gene: TRBD2
clone size: NA
J gene: TRBJ2-1
V gene: TRBV19
CDR3 protein: CASRTQAGGEQFF
CDR3 DNA: TGTGCCAGTAGAACCCAGGCGGGGGGCGAGCAGTTCTTC

D gene: NA
clone size: NA
J gene: TRBJ2-1
V gene: TRBV5-1
CDR3 protein: CASSLSGVHNEQFF
CDR3 DNA: TGCGCCAGCAGCTTGAGTGGGGTCCACAATGAGCAGTTCTTC

D gene: NA
clone size: NA
J gene: TRBJ2-1
V gene: TRBV24-1
CDR3 protein: CATSDFAGPLNEQFF
CDR3 DNA: TGTGCCACCAGTGATTTCGCAGGGCCTCTCAATGAGCAGTTCTTC

D gene: NA
clone size: NA
J gene: TRBJ2-3
V gene: TRBV4-1
CDR3 protein: CASSQGTCQNTDTQYF
CDR3 DNA: TGCGCCAGCAGCCAAGGAACTTGCCAAAACACAGATACGCAGTATTTT

D gene: NA
clone size: once
J gene: TRBJ2-2
V gene: TRBV2
CDR3 protein: CASRLLDYNTGELFF
CDR3 DNA: TGTGCCAGCAGGCTTCTGGACTATAACACCGGGGAGCTGTTTTTT

D gene: TRBD1
clone size: NA
J gene: TRBJ2-5
V gene: TRBV6-1
CDR3 protein: CASRRDSRETQYF
CDR3 DNA: TGTGCCAGCAGAAGGGACAGTAGGGAGACCCAGTACTTC

D gene: TRBD1
clone size: NA
J gene: TRBJ2-7
V gene: TRBV28
CDR3 protein: CASSLGQGPEQYF
CDR3 DNA: TGTGCCAGCAGTTTAGGACAGGGGCCCGAGCAGTACTTC

D gene: NA
clone size: few
J gene: TRBJ1-1
V gene: TRBV27
CDR3 protein: CASSSSGRGTEAFF
CDR3 DNA: TGTGCCAGCAGTTCGTCAGGGCGTGGGACTGAAGCTTTCTTT

D gene: TRBD2
clone size: NA
J gene: TRBJ2-3
V gene: TRBV20-1
CDR3 protein: CSARGRLAGVPAADTQYF
CDR3 DNA: TGCAGTGCTAGGGGTCGCCTAGCGGGAGTACCCGCGGCAGATACGCAGTATTTT

D gene: NA
clone size: many
J gene: TRBJ2-2
V gene: TRBV29-1
CDR3 protein: CSVSNTGELFF
CDR3 DNA: TGCAGCGTGAGCAACACCGGGGAGCTGTTTTTT

D gene: NA
clone size: NA
J gene: TRBJ2-1
V gene: TRBV2
CDR3 protein: CASSSGTGGSYNEQFF
CDR3 DNA: TGTGCCAGCAGTTCCGGGACCGGAGGCTCCTACAATGAGCAGTTCTTC

D gene: TRBD1
clone size: NA
J gene: TRBJ1-2
V gene: TRBV7-8
CDR3 protein: CASSSQGVDRANGYTF
CDR3 DNA: TGTGCCAGCAGCTCCCAGGGGGTCGACAGGGCCAATGGCTACACCTTC

D gene: TRBD1
clone size: many
J gene: TRBJ1-3
V gene: TRBV20-1
CDR3 protein: CSATTGTGYGNTIYF
CDR3 DNA: TGCAGTGCTACCACCGGGACAGGGTACGGAAACACCATATATTTT

D gene: NA
clone size: few
J gene: TRBJ1-5
V gene: TRBV12-3/TRBV12-4
CDR3 protein: CASSLSYGGGYTANQPQHF
CDR3 DNA: TGTGCCAGCAGTTTATCGTACGGCGGGGGTTACACTGCTAATCAGCCCCAGCATTTT

D gene: TRBD2
clone size: few
J gene: TRBJ2-7
V gene: TRBV6-5
CDR3 protein: CASSYPAGPKAYEQYF
CDR3 DNA: TGTGCCAGCAGTTACCCAGCGGGACCGAAAGCCTACGAGCAGTACTTC

D gene: NA
clone size: few
J gene: TRBJ2-7
V gene: TRBV5-1
CDR3 protein: CASSLDLLGFRPYEQYF
CDR3 DNA: TGCGCCAGCAGCTTGGACCTCTTAGGCTTTCGGCCCTACGAGCAGTACTTC

D gene: NA
clone size: NA
J gene: TRBJ2-7
V gene: TRBV20-1
CDR3 protein: CSAEGEGSYEQYF
CDR3 DNA: TGCAGTGCAGAAGGGGAAGGGTCCTACGAGCAGTACTTC

D gene: NA
clone size: once
J gene: TRBJ2-1
V gene: TRBV7-9
CDR3 protein: CASPRVGVANEQFF
CDR3 DNA: TGTGCCTCTCCAAGGGTGGGGGTTGCCAATGAGCAGTTCTTC

D gene: NA
clone size: NA
J gene: TRBJ2-5
V gene: TRBV5-1
CDR3 protein: CASSPRLGGETQYF
CDR3 DNA: TGCGCCAGCAGCCCCCGACTAGGCGGAGAGACCCAGTACTTC

D gene: TRBD2
clone size: few
J gene: TRBJ2-3
V gene: TRBV29-1
CDR3 protein: CSVLTSGSARADTQYF
CDR3 DNA: TGCAGCGTTTTGACTAGCGGGAGTGCGAGGGCAGATACGCAGTATTTT

D gene: TRBD1
clone size: NA
J gene: TRBJ2-5
V gene: TRBV12-3/TRBV12-4
CDR3 protein: CASSPNRGQETQYF
CDR3 DNA: TGTGCCAGCAGTCCCAACAGGGGGCAGGAGACCCAGTACTTC

D gene: TRBD2
clone size: few
J gene: TRBJ2-2
V gene: TRBV28
CDR3 protein: CASSTSGTSTGELFF
CDR3 DNA: TGTGCCAGCAGTACTAGCGGGACCTCAACAGGGGAGCTGTTTTTT

D gene: TRBD1
clone size: NA
J gene: TRBJ1-2
V gene: TRBV20-1
CDR3 protein: CSASDWDSYGYTF
CDR3 DNA: TGCAGTGCTAGCGACTGGGACAGCTATGGCTACACCTTC

D gene: TRBD2
clone size: many
J gene: TRBJ2-7
V gene: TRBV5-1
CDR3 protein: CASSLATSGRYEQYF
CDR3 DNA: TGCGCCAGCAGCTTGGCGACTAGCGGGAGATACGAGCAGTACTTC

D gene: NA
clone size: NA
J gene: TRBJ2-5
V gene: TRBV5-1
CDR3 protein: CASSLVSRRETQYF
CDR3 DNA: TGCGCCAGCAGCTTGGTCTCTAGGAGAGAGACCCAGTACTTC